Listed below are T cell receptor beta chains from one sample, sequenced in a study of T cell responses to AZD1222 COVID-19 vaccine. The table came from immunoSEQ multiplex PCR; TCRdb's copy has only in-frame clones and leaves some out. The sample gives over 50,000 clones, roughly 84% of which show up once; around 7.5% is in the top ten. Sequencing was performed on peripheral blood, taken on day 0 of AZD1222 vaccination. These receptors all come from an adult in good health. CDR3s include the opening cysteine and the closing phenylalanine or tryptophan. Each record gives: clone size, V gene, CDR3 length, D gene, J gene, CDR3 protein, CDR3 DNA. A D gene is named only where the DNA matches it firmly. Size values are once, few and many counts, or a class for expanded clones, and some rows have none.

clone size: NA; V gene: TRBV24-1; CDR3 length: 16; D gene: TRBD1; J gene: TRBJ1-2; CDR3 protein: CATSDLIPGGDYGYTF; CDR3 DNA: TGTGCCACCAGTGATTTGATTCCAGGGGGCGACTATGGCTACACCTTC
clone size: NA; V gene: TRBV7-6; CDR3 length: 16; D gene: TRBD2; J gene: TRBJ2-5; CDR3 protein: CASSFSGTSGDETQYF; CDR3 DNA: TGTGCCAGCAGCTTCTCCGGGACTAGCGGGGATGAGACCCAGTACTTC
clone size: NA; V gene: TRBV19; CDR3 length: 15; D gene: NA; J gene: TRBJ1-5; CDR3 protein: CASSRGDYSNQPQHF; CDR3 DNA: TGTGCCAGTAGTCGCGGGGATTATAGCAATCAGCCCCAGCATTTT
clone size: NA; V gene: TRBV7-9; CDR3 length: 15; D gene: NA; J gene: TRBJ1-3; CDR3 protein: CASSSGTVTGNTIYF; CDR3 DNA: TGTGCCAGCAGCTCTGGGACGGTCACTGGAAACACCATATATTTT
clone size: medium-sized; V gene: TRBV6-1; CDR3 length: 14; D gene: NA; J gene: TRBJ2-7; CDR3 protein: CASSEATDIPGQYF; CDR3 DNA: TGTGCCAGCAGTGAAGCGACAGATATACCGGGGCAGTACTTC
clone size: NA; V gene: TRBV5-6; CDR3 length: 13; D gene: NA; J gene: TRBJ1-1; CDR3 protein: CATKIQRNTEAFF; CDR3 DNA: TGTGCCACCAAGATACAGAGGAACACTGAAGCTTTCTTT
clone size: once; V gene: TRBV19; CDR3 length: 14; D gene: NA; J gene: TRBJ1-2; CDR3 protein: CASSSYGGNRGYTF; CDR3 DNA: TGTGCCAGTAGCTCCTACGGGGGGAACCGGGGCTACACCTTC
clone size: NA; V gene: TRBV7-9; CDR3 length: 14; D gene: TRBD1; J gene: TRBJ2-3; CDR3 protein: CASSETGATDTQYF; CDR3 DNA: TGTGCCAGCAGCGAGACAGGGGCCACAGATACGCAGTATTTT
clone size: NA; V gene: TRBV6-2/TRBV6-3; CDR3 length: 15; D gene: TRBD2; J gene: TRBJ2-1; CDR3 protein: CASSSASGVRVWQFF; CDR3 DNA: TGTGCCAGCAGTTCCGCTAGCGGTGTAAGGGTGTGGCAGTTCTTC
clone size: NA; V gene: TRBV19; CDR3 length: 18; D gene: TRBD1; J gene: TRBJ2-6; CDR3 protein: CASSTITGGATGANVLTF; CDR3 DNA: TGTGCCAGTAGTACTATAACAGGGGGCGCAACGGGGGCCAACGTCCTGACTTTC
clone size: NA; V gene: TRBV4-2; CDR3 length: 14; D gene: NA; J gene: TRBJ2-7; CDR3 protein: CASSPRQASYEQYF; CDR3 DNA: TGTGCCAGCAGCCCTCGACAGGCCTCCTACGAGCAGTACTTC
clone size: once; V gene: TRBV4-3; CDR3 length: 13; D gene: NA; J gene: TRBJ2-3; CDR3 protein: CASSQDTGDTQYF; CDR3 DNA: TGCGCCAGCAGCCAAGATACGGGGGATACGCAGTATTTT
clone size: NA; V gene: TRBV5-5; CDR3 length: 14; D gene: NA; J gene: TRBJ1-1; CDR3 protein: CASSLGGRNTEAFF; CDR3 DNA: TGTGCCAGCAGCTTGGGGGGCAGGAACACTGAAGCTTTCTTT
clone size: NA; V gene: TRBV9; CDR3 length: 14; D gene: NA; J gene: TRBJ1-1; CDR3 protein: CANKKTRTHTEAFF; CDR3 DNA: TGTGCCAACAAAAAAACTAGAACCCACACTGAAGCTTTCTTT
clone size: NA; V gene: TRBV2; CDR3 length: 14; D gene: NA; J gene: TRBJ2-7; CDR3 protein: CASSADKASYEQYF; CDR3 DNA: TGTGCCAGCAGTGCGGACAAAGCCTCCTACGAGCAGTACTTC
clone size: NA; V gene: TRBV7-2; CDR3 length: 14; D gene: NA; J gene: TRBJ1-5; CDR3 protein: CASSSGTGNQPQHF; CDR3 DNA: TGTGCCAGCAGCTCGGGGACGGGGAATCAGCCCCAGCATTTT